This TCR beta chain is drawn from a study of CXCR3-negative and CXCR3-positive naive CD8 T cells. General study results and limits: The study found more hydrophobic TRB CDR3s in CXCR3-positive naive cells than in CXCR3-negative naive cells. Sequencing showed both naive subsets with comparably high diversity, and memory CD8+ cells much lower. TRB CDR3 properties served as the basis for inferring TCR strength, and surface CD5 was comparable between naive subsets.

Germline V gene sequence: CDR1 SGHVS, CDR2 FNYEAQ. This CDR3 is built from 16 residues. UMI-labeled 5' RACE TRB cDNA libraries were prepared from the cells. TCRdb reprocessed the 5' RACE reads, keeping one entry per CDR3 protein, no DNA. Here the sample table reports 75,000 to 100,000 distinct CDR3 sequences. As to this clonotype: What it binds is not known.

Sequencing used naive CXCR3+ CD8+ T cells from blood. The subset here: CD45RO-CCR7+CD27+CD95- naive CD8+ T cells expressing CXCR3 (TNR3+). This TCR was sampled from a human donor in good health. Some clones in this sample may be carry-over from other donors' samples. This sequence joins TRBV7-6 and TRBJ2-1; absent DNA, TCRdb's TRBD1 call cannot be checked. The CDR3 protein is CASSLANLGRVSEQFF.